The present T cell receptor beta chain was sequenced within a study of T cells in Graves' hyperthyroidism and ophthalmopathy. The CDR3 length is 11 residues. CDR1 and CDR2 from the germline V gene are KGHSH and LQKENI. J lost 5 bases, V lost 6 bases, and 0 bases had no gene match. Using RNA transcripts as the source, TCR beta CDR3 regions were amplified. The primer set for the first-round RT-PCR of the TCR CDR3 was HTBI. Using its own MiXCR run on the multiplex PCR reads, TCRdb lists one record per CDR3 protein. The sample lists 500,000 to 550,000 distinct CDR3 sequences, under 25% occurring once. Exclusion criteria comprised uncontrolled infection, other autoimmune disease, pregnancy or lactation. Diagnoses were made from clinical symptoms, serum measures (thyroxine and TRAb), thyroid ultrasound and orbital computed tomography. Fresh peripheral blood, approximately 10 ml, was the source of the PBMCs.

The sample holds a few counts of this clonotype. The rearrangement joins TRBV18 to TRBJ2-7; TRBD2 matches at 8 bases. The sequencing input was blood. The receptor was derived from a man aged 18 to 30 with Graves' hyperthyroidism. CDR3 in amino acids: CASSRGDEQYF. CDR3 DNA: TGTGCCAGCTCGCGGGGGGACGAGCAGTACTTC. The whole variable domain, filled in from reference TRBV18 and TRBJ2-7, reads NAGVMQNPRHLVRRRGQEARLRCSPMKGHSHVYWYRQLPEEGLKFMVYLQKENIIDESGMPKERFSAEFPKEGPSILRIQQVVRGDSAAYFCASSRGDEQYFGPGTRLTVT.